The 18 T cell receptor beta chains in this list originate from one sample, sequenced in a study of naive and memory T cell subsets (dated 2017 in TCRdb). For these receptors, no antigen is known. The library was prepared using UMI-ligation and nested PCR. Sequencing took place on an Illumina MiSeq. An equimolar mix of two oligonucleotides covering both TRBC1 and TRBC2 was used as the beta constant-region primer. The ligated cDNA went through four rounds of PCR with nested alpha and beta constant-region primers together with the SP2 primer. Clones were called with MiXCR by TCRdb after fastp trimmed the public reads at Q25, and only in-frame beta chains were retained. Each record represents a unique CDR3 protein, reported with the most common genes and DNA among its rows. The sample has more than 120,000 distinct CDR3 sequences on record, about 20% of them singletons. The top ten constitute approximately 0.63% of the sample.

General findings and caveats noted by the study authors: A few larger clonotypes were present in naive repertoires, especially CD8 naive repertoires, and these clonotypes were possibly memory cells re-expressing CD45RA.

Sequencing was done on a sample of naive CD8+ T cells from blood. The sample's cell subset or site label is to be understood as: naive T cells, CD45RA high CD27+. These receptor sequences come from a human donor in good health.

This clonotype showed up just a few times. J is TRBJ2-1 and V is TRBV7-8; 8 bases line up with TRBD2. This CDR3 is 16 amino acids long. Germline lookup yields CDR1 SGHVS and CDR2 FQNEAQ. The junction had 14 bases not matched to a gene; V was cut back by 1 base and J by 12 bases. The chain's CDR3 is CASSLEGGGSGIGQFF. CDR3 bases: TGTGCCAGCAGCTTAGAAGGGGGTGGTAGCGGGATAGGGCAGTTCTTC. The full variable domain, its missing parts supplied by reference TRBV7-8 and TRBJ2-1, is GAGVSQSPRYKVAKRGQDVALRCDPISGHVSLFWYQQALGQGPEFLTYFQNEAQLDKSGLPSDRFFAERPEGSVSTLKIQRTQQEDSAVYLCASSLEGGGSGIGQFFGPGTRLTVL.

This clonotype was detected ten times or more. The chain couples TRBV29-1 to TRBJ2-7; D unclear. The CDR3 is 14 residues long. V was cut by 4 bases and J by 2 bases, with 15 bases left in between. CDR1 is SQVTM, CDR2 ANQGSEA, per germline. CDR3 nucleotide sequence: TGCAGCGTTGCGCTCCCGAGGAGCCCCTACGAGCAGTACTTC. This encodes CSVALPRSPYEQYF.

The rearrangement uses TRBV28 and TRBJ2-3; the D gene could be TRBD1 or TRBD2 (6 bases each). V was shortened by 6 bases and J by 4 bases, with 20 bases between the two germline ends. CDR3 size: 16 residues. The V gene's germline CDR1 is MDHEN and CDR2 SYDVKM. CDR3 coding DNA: TGTGCCAGCAGCCTCGCTCAAGGGGGGCGGGCAGATACGCAGTATTTT. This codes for CASSLAQGGRADTQYF.

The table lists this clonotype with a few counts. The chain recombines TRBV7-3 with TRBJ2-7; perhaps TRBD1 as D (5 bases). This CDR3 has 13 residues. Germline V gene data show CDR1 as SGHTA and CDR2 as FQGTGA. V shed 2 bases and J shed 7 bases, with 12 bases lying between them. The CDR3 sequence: CASSLSPGKEQYF. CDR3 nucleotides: TGTGCCAGCAGCTTATCACCAGGGAAAGAGCAGTACTTC.

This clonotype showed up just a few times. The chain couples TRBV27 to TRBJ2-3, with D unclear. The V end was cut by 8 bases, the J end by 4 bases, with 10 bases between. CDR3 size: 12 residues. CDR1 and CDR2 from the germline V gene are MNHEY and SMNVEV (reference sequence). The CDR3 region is CASGAFADTQYF. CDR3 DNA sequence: TGTGCCAGCGGTGCTTTCGCAGATACGCAGTATTTT.

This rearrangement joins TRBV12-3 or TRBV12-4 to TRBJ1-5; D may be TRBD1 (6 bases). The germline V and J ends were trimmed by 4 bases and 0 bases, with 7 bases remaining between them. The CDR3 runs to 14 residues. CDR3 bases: TGTGCCAGCAGTTCAGGGGATAGCAATCAGCCCCAGCATTTT. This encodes CASSSGDSNQPQHF.

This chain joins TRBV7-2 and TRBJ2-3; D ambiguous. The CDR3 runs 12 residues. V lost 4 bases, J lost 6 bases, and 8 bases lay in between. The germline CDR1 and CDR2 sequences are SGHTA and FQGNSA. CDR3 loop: CASSSPTDTQYF. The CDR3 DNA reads TGTGCCAGCAGCTCACCGACGGATACGCAGTATTTT.

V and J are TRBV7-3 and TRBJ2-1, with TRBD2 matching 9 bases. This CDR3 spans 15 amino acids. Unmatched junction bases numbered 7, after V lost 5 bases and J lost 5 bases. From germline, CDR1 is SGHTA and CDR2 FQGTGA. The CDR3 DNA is TGTGCCAGCAGCATATCGGGACTAGCCAACAATGAGCAGTTCTTC. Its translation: CASSISGLANNEQFF. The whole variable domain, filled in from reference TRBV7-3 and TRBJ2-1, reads GAGVSQTPSNKVTEKGKYVELRCDPISGHTALYWYRQSLGQGPEFLIYFQGTGAADDSGLPNDRFFAVRPEGSVSTLKIQRTERGDSAVYLCASSISGLANNEQFFGPGTRLTVL.

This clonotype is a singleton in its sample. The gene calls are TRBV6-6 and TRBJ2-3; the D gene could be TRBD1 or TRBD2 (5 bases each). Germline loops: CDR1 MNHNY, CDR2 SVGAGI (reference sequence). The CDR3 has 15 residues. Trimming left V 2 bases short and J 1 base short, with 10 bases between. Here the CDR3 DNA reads TGTGCCAGCAGTTACCTCTTGGGGGGCACAGATACGCAGTATTTT. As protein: CASSYLLGGTDTQYF.

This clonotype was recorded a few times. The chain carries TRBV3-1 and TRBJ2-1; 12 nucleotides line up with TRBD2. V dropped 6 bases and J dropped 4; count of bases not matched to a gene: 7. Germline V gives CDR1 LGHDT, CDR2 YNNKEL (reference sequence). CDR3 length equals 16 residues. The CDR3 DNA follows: TGTGCCAGCAGTAACGACGGACTAGCGGGATACAATGAGCAGTTCTTC. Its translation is CASSNDGLAGYNEQFF.

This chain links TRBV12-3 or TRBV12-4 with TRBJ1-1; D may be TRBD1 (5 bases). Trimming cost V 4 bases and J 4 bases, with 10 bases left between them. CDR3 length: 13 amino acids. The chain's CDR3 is CASSWGGLTEAFF. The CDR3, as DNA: TGTGCCAGCAGTTGGGGGGGTCTCACTGAAGCTTTCTTT.

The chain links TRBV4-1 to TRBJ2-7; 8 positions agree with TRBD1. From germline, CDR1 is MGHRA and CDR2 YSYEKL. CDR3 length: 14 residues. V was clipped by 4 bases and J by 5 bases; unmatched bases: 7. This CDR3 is CASSLGQGFNEQYF. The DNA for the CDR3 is TGCGCCAGCAGCCTCGGACAGGGCTTTAACGAGCAGTACTTC.

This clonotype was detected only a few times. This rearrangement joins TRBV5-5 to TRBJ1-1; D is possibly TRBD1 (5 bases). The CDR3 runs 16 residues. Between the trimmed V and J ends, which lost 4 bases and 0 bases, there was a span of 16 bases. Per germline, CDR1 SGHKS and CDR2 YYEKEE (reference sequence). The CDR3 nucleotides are TGTGCCAGCAGCCCTCGGGACTCGGAGATGAACACTGAAGCTTTCTTT. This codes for CASSPRDSEMNTEAFF.

CDR3 DNA: TGCGCCAGCAGCCACAGGACAGACGGGCGACACGAGCAGTACTTC. Translated: CASSHRTDGRHEQYF. V and J are TRBV5-1 and TRBJ2-7, with a weak D call TRBD1 (6 bases). V was clipped by 4 bases and J by 5 bases, with 19 bases between them. This CDR3 is 15 amino acids long. CDR1 and CDR2 (germline): SGHRS, YFSETQ.

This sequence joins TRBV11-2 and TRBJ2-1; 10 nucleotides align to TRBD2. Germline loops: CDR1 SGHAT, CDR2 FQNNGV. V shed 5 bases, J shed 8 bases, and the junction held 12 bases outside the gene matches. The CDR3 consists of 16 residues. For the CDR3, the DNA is TGTGCCAGCAGCCTAATAAGGGGAGCGGGAGGGGATGAGCAGTTCTTC. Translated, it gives CASSLIRGAGGDEQFF.

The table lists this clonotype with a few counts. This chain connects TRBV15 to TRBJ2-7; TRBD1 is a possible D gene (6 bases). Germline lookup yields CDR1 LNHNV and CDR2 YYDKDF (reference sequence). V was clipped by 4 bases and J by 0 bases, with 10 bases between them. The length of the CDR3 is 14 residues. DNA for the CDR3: TGTGCCACCAGCACGGACAGTTCCTCCTACGAGCAGTACTTC. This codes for CATSTDSSSYEQYF.

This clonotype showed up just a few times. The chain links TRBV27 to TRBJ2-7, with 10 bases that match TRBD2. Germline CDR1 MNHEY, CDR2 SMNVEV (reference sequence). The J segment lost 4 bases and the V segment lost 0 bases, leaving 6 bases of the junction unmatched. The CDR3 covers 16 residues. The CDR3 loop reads CASSLSKALAGYEQYF. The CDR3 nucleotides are TGTGCCAGCAGTTTATCGAAGGCACTAGCGGGGTACGAGCAGTACTTC.

The DNA for the CDR3 is TGTGCTAGTGGTTTGTCGCGGACGGGACAGGGGGCGAACACTGAAGCTTTCTTT. Translating it yields CASGLSRTGQGANTEAFF. The chain recombines TRBV12-5 with TRBJ1-1, with 12 bases lining up with TRBD1. After removal of 2 bases from V and 1 base from J, the junction contained 8 bases not matched to a gene. The CDR3 contains 18 residues. Germline V gives CDR1 LGHNT, CDR2 FRNRAP.